One TCR beta chain is described in this entry. The specificity of this receptor is unknown. There are no base qualities to consult, and no much larger clone falls within one base. Its CDR3 holds 14 amino acids, cysteine through phenylalanine. Kept here is only the CDR3 DNA, which spans 42 bases and is read in frame from base 1. CDR1 and CDR2, per the germline V gene, are MDHEN and SYDVKM. Germline trimming: 3 bases from V, 7 bases from J; junction bases outside gene matches: 4. The sample originates from a study of radiotherapy plus CTLA-4 blockade in lung cancer (dated by TCRdb to between 2017 and 2018). Regarding the study in general: Among enrolled patients, 15% to 20% had an objective response and roughly 33% reached disease control.

Receptors were amplified or captured by the immunoSEQ multiplex PCR assay. This is the immuneACCESS table as TCRdb keeps it, with only in-frame sequences that have V and J called. A part of the clones is gone; compared with another copy, unresolved V genes explain less than half, and the rest is unexplained. Counted in this sample were over 80,000 clones; roughly 87% of them appeared once. The leading ten clones occupy 0.82% of the sample. General study outcomes and caveats: The strongest predictors of response were reported to be early dynamic shifts in blood T cell clones along with a rise in serum interferon-beta following radiation. After treatment with radiotherapy and ipilimumab, TCR clones that originated in tumors expanded in peripheral blood.

The study evaluated CTLA-4 blockade (ipilimumab) given together with focal radiation therapy in patients who had chemo-refractory metastatic non-small-cell lung cancer. The starting material was peripheral blood, obtained from a patient treated with radiotherapy plus ipilimumab. Recombination linked TRBV28 to TRBJ2-4; 9 middle bases align to TRBD1. This receptor was identified in a human donor with non-small cell lung cancer who had stable disease on radiotherapy plus ipilimumab. The CDR3 region reads CASSFRDRVNIQYF. The DNA sequence reads TGTGCCAGCAGTTTCCGGGACAGGGTCAACATTCAGTACTTC.